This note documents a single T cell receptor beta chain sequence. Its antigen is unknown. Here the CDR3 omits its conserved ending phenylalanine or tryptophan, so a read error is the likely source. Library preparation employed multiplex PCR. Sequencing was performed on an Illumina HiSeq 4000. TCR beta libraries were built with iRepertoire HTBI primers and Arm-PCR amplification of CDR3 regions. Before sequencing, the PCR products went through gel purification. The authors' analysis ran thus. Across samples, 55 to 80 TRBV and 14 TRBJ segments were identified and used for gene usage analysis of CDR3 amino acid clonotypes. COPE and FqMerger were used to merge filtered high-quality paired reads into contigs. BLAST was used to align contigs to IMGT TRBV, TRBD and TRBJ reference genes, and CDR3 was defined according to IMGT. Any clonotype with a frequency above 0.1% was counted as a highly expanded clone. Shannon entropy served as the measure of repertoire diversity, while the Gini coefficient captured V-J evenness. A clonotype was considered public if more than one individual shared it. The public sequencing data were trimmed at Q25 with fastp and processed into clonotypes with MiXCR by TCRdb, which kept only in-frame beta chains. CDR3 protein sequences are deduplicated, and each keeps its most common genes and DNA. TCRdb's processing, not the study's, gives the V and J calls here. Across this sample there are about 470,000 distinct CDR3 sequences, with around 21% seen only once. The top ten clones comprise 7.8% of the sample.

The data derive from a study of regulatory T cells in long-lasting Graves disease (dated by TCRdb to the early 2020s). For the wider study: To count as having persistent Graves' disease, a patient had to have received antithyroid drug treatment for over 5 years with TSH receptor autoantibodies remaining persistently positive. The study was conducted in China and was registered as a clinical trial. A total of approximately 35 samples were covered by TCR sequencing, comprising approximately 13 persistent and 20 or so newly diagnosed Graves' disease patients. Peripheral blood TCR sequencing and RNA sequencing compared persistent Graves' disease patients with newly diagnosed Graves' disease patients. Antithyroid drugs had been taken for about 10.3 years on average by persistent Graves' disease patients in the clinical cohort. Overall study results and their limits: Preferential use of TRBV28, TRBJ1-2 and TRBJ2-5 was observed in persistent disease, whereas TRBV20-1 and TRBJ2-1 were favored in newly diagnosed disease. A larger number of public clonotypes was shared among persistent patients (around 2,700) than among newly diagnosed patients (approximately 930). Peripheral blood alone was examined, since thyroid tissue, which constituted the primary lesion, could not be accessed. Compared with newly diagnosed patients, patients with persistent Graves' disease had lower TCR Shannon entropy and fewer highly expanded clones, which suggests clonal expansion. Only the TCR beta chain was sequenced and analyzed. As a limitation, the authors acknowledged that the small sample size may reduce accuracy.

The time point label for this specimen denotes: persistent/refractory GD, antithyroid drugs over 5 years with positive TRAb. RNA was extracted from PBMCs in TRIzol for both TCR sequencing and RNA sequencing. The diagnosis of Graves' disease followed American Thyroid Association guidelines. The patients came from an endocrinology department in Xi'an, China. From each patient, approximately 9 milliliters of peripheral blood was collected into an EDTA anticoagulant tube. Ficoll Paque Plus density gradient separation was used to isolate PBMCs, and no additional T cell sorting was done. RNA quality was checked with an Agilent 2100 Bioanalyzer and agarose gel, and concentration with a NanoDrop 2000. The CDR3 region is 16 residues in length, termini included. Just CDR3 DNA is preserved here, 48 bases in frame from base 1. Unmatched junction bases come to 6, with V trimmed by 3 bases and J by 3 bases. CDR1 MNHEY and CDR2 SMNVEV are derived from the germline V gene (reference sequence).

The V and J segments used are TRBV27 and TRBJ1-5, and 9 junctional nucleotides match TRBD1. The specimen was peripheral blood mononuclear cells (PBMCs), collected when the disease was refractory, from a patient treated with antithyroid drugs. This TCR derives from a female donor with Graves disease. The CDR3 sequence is CASSFGTGNTNQPQHS. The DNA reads TGTGCCAGCAGTTTCGGGACAGGGAATACCAATCAGCCCCAGCATTCT.